This TCR beta chain was obtained from a study of shared clonotypes between healthy human individuals. Study-level background: Per donor, three plates held CD4 naive cells, three held CD4 memory, two held CD8 naive and one held CD8 memory.

Naivety among CD8 cells was defined by CD45RO negativity and positive CCR7 selection, thereby excluding terminally differentiated effector memory CD45RA+ cells. As for this clone: Different DNA sequences within this sample yield the same CDR3.

Per the germline V gene, CDR1 is SGHVS and CDR2 is FNYEAQ. V was clipped by 1 base and J by 0 bases, with 6 bases between them. The CDR3 sequence is 15 residues long. Per the original methods: With immunoSEQ giving junction-only sequences and no quality scores, filtering differed. Some clones are missing from TCRdb's copy, which holds only in-frame ones; the method was immunoSEQ multiplex PCR. D and trimming come from the DNA, and the V and J calls and clone size come from that table. The sample includes millions of clones, approximately 94% seen only once; the top ten take roughly 1%. The chain uses TRBV7-6 and TRBJ2-2; a possible D gene is TRBD2 (5 bases). Sequencing was done on a sample of naive CD8+ T cells sorted from blood. This sequence originates from a young man in good health. As DNA, the CDR3 is TGTGCCAGCAGCTTAGGGGGAGCGAACACCGGGGAGCTGTTTTTT. Translation: CASSLGGANTGELFF. Variable domain in full (rest from reference TRBV7-6 and TRBJ2-2): GAGVSQSPRYKVTKRGQDVALRCDPISGHVSLYWYRQALGQGPEFLTYFNYEAQQDKSGLPNDRFSAERPEGSISTLTIQRTEQRDSAMYRCASSLGGANTGELFFGEGSRLTVL.